This T cell receptor (beta chain) is from a study of shared clonotypes between healthy human individuals (dated by TCRdb to the early 2020s). Turning to the overall study: A couple of women and a few men aged 18 to 49 years were included in the cohort. For each donor, CD4 naive and CD4 memory were each given three plates, CD8 naive was given two plates, and CD8 memory was given one plate. Blood TCR repertoires of roughly five healthy adults were deeply sequenced to estimate repertoire size and the extent of clonotype sharing between individuals. Different laboratories and diverse techniques were used to prepare libraries and sequence TCR repertoires, to increase sequencing depth and limit assay-specific biases. Per donor, leukapheresis produced somewhere between about 0.9 and 9 billion PBMCs. Overall study results and their limits: Even with the large sequencing depth, rarefaction of the sorted-subset datasets indicated that sequencing was incomplete. Naive subsets generally had larger estimated clonotype richness than memory subsets did. Pairwise subsampling indicated that sequencing depth was expected to affect the degree of clonotype sharing among donors. Sampling was limited to blood, and TCR repertoires in tissue likely differ from TCR repertoires in blood. About 5% of naive CD4, around 4% of naive CD8, around 2.3% of memory CD4, and 0.4% of memory CD8 clonotypes were shared across several donors. Compared with non-shared clonotypes, clonotypes shared by all four sorted-subset donors had higher generation probabilities. Because the study included only a small number of donors, the genetic and exposure-history diversity represented was limited.

The donors were healthy, HIV-negative adults who had no recently reported acute infections or vaccinations. Every donor was a Caucasian adult residing in Nashville, Tennessee, USA. CD4+ T cells were enriched through magnetic negative selection, after which naive cells were positively selected on CD45RA and the remaining negative fraction served as the memory subset. Blood was collected by leukapheresis, and PBMCs were isolated by Ficoll-Histopaque density gradient centrifugation and then cryopreserved in liquid nitrogen vapor phase. Analytical flow cytometry was used to check the purity and quantity of every magnetically sorted T cell population. Each sorted fraction had its genomic DNA isolated and then quantified by UV absorbance on a Nanodrop 2000c. The germline V gene sets CDR1 to SQVTM and CDR2 to ANQGSEA. V sheds 6 bases and J sheds 0 bases, leaving 17 bases between their ends. Spanning cysteine to phenylalanine, the CDR3 consists of 15 amino acids. The sequence is cut down to CDR3 DNA, 45 bases in frame from base 1.

TCR CDR3 regions were amplified from genomic DNA by multiplex PCR using the deep immunoSEQ assay. Extracted genomic DNA from each cell subset was distributed evenly across all wells of several immunoSEQ 96-well plates, and each plate was treated as a replicate. For sorted subsets, roughly 190 ng of genomic DNA, equivalent to about 30,000 T cell genomes, went into each replicate PCR. The purified libraries were quantified using a Qubit 3.0 fluorometer, sized with a Bioanalyzer 2100, and then quantified again using the KAPA Library Quantification kit. Every immunoSEQ 96-well plate was sequenced on a separate single-read 150-cycle Illumina NextSeq 550 flow cell. In the source study's methods: Because the immunoSEQ output included only junctional sequences and no quality scores, the filtering could not be the same as the filtering used for full-length reads. To assign V/J genes and CDR3, sequences were annotated using PyIR, a Python wrapper for IgBLAST v1.9, with IMGT germline references. Any read was removed if the V/J assignment was weak (E-value above 1e-6), the CDR3 was missing, or the read contained stop codons, out-of-frame junctions, or ambiguous translated residues. V3J clonotypes were defined as sequences sharing the same inferred V gene, J gene, and CDR3 amino acid sequence. Percentage overlap between repertoires was calculated by dividing the number of shared unique clonotypes by the size of the smaller repertoire. Repertoire richness was assessed with RTK rarefaction, the Chao1 estimator, and Recon v2.1 estimates of unobserved clonotypes. Generation probabilities for all TCRbeta clonotypes obtained by the gDNA method from a few donors were computed using OLGA. The immuneACCESS repertoire file appears here via TCRdb, limited to in-frame rearrangements. These files lack a portion of the clones; in checked studies, under half of the deficit traces to unresolved V genes, and the cause of the others is not known. Clone size and the V and J calls come from that table; the DNA yielded D and trimming. In this sample the table shows some 1,400,000 clones, more than 95% of which occur a single time. More than 0.9% of the sample goes to the ten largest clones.

Of note for this clone: Its antigen is currently not known. No base qualities exist here, and no much larger clone lies one base off it.

Sequencing was done on a sample of naive CD4+ T cells sorted from blood. What this sample's cell subset or site label stands for: CD45RA+ positively selected. The TCR was taken from a man younger than 45 in good health. The V and J segments used are TRBV29-1 and TRBJ1-2, with the D gene uncertain. The encoded CDR3 is CSVQRSLSANYGYTF. The DNA sequence follows: TGCAGCGTCCAAAGGAGCTTATCGGCTAACTATGGCTACACCTTC. Where the CDR3 stops, the reference TRBV29-1 and TRBJ1-2 genes take over; the full variable domain is SAVISQKPSRDICQRGTSLTIQCQVDSQVTMMFWYRQQPGQSLTLIATANQGSEATYESGFVIDKFPISRPNLTFSTLTVSNMSPEDSSIYLCSVQRSLSANYGYTFGSGTRLTVV.